This T cell receptor beta chain appears in the sequencing data of a study of shared clonotypes between healthy human individuals. As for the study in general: Each donor had three CD4 naive, three CD4 memory, two CD8 naive and one CD8 memory plate.

Germline assignment: CDR1 SNHLY and CDR2 FYNNEI. CDR3 length: 15 residues. This clone was detected a few times. Its specificity is unknown. Mismatch with germline at one junction end may stem from a read error. Whole-study results and caveats: Relative to clonotypes present in all four donors, those not shared had lower generation probabilities.

Study processing details: Filtering differed since immunoSEQ provided only junctions, with no quality scores. The protocol was immunoSEQ multiplex PCR, while the TCRdb copy is restricted to in-frame clones and leaves out a portion. D and trimming come from the DNA, and the V and J calls and clone size come from that table. The sample includes 2 million to 2.5 million clones, 90% to 96% of them seen just once. The TCR comes from a man between 18 and 35 years old in good health. The rearrangement links TRBV2 to TRBJ1-5; 7 bases map to TRBD1. The sample comprised naive CD4+ T cells sorted from blood. The subset: CD45RA+ positively selected. For the CDR3, the DNA is TGTGCCAGCAGTGACGAAGGGGGCGCGAATCTGCCCCAGCATTTT. Protein product: CASSDEGGANLPQHF.